Below are 21 T cell receptor beta chains sequenced from a single sample in a study of technical replicates of blood from several donors. This table comes from immunoSEQ multiplex PCR, and its TCRdb copy is limited to in-frame clones, with some not included. The sample records about 80,000 clones, roughly 97% being singletons. The material sequenced was T cells isolated from PBMCs. Every receptor here comes from a human donor in good health.

The chain recombines TRBV28 with TRBJ2-7; perhaps TRBD1 as D (6 bases). Per the germline V gene, CDR1 is MDHEN and CDR2 is SYDVKM. The CDR3 consists of 13 residues. The germline V and J ends were trimmed by 4 bases and 2 bases, with 9 bases remaining between them. CDR3 DNA: TGTGCCAGCAGTTCCGGACAGACCTACGAGCAGTACTTC. Its protein is CASSSGQTYEQYF.

The chain joins TRBV27 to TRBJ2-2; D is ambiguous. Per the germline V gene, CDR1 is MNHEY and CDR2 is SMNVEV (reference sequence). The germline V and J ends were trimmed by 1 base and 1 base, with 10 bases remaining between them. This CDR3 has 16 amino acids. As DNA, the CDR3 is TGTGCCAGCAGTTTATTAGCTGCCTTGAACACCGGGGAGCTGTTTTTT. Translated: CASSLLAALNTGELFF.

V is TRBV19 and J is TRBJ1-5; 7 bases line up with TRBD1. The CDR3 runs 15 residues. Losses at the gene ends were 8 bases for V and 3 bases for J; bases not matched to a gene: 10. The V gene's germline CDR1 is LNHDA and CDR2 SQIVND (reference sequence). The CDR3: CASEFQGGSNQPQHF. CDR3 DNA: TGTGCCAGTGAATTCCAGGGGGGTTCCAATCAGCCCCAGCATTTT.

J is TRBJ1-1 and V is TRBV5-8, with a possible D match to TRBD1 (6 bases). The germline gives CDR1 SGHTS, CDR2 YDEGEE. CDR3 length equals 13 residues. The V and J ends lost 1 base and 6 bases respectively, with 10 bases between them. The CDR3 protein is CASSLQGRAEAFF. The CDR3 nucleotides read TGTGCCAGCAGCTTGCAGGGGAGGGCTGAAGCTTTCTTT.

This clone appeared once. This chain uses TRBV27 with TRBJ2-7; 7 nucleotides match TRBD2. Germline V gene data show CDR1 as MNHEY and CDR2 as SMNVEV (reference sequence). The J segment lost 0 bases and the V segment lost 4 bases, leaving 9 bases of the junction unmatched. The CDR3 has 16 amino acids. CDR3 region: CASSSIAGYPSYEQYF. CDR3 bases: TGTGCCAGCAGTTCTATAGCGGGCTACCCCTCCTACGAGCAGTACTTC.

This chain joins TRBV7-2 and TRBJ1-2; 8 nucleotides line up with TRBD1. V gave up 5 bases and J gave up 7 bases; unmatched junction bases: 9. The CDR3 loop spans 14 amino acids. Germline V gene lookup returns CDR1 SGHTA and CDR2 FQGNSA. The CDR3 here is CASSQGQGFSGYTF. The DNA of the CDR3 is TGTGCCAGCAGCCAAGGACAGGGCTTCTCTGGCTACACCTTC. Together with reference TRBV7-2 and TRBJ1-2, the CDR3 gives the full variable domain: GAGVSQSPSNKVTEKGKDVELRCDPISGHTALYWYRQSLGQGLEFLIYFQGNSAPDKSGLPSDRFSAERTGGSVSTLTIQRTQQEDSAVYLCASSQGQGFSGYTFGSGTRLTVV.

The chain recombines TRBV6-1 with TRBJ2-7; D unclear. This CDR3 is 12 amino acids long. The germline V and J ends were trimmed by 5 bases and 2 bases, with 7 bases remaining between them. Germline V gene sequence: CDR1 MNHNS, CDR2 SASEGT. The CDR3 spells CASSTRAYEQYF. CDR3 in DNA: TGTGCCAGCAGTACGAGAGCCTACGAGCAGTACTTC.

The genes are TRBV28 and TRBJ2-7; TRBD2 is a possible D gene (5 bases). There are 14 residues in the CDR3. Germline values: CDR1 MDHEN, CDR2 SYDVKM. Trimming took off 6 bases at V and 1 base at J, with 13 bases between the two ends. Written as DNA, the CDR3 is TGTGCCAGCAGCCCTATCGGGAAGTCCTACGAGCAGTACTTC. Translation gives CASSPIGKSYEQYF.

This chain joins TRBV27 and TRBJ2-7, with 12 nucleotides matching TRBD1. Trimming at V came to 5 bases and at J to 2 bases, leaving 4 bases not matched to a gene. Germline CDR1 and CDR2: MNHEY and SMNVEV (reference sequence). This CDR3 is 15 amino acids long. CDR3 in amino acids: CASSTGTGGAYEQYF. The DNA of the CDR3 is TGTGCCAGCAGTACCGGGACAGGGGGCGCCTACGAGCAGTACTTC.

This rearrangement joins TRBV11-3 to TRBJ1-1; no clear D gene. CDR3 length: 14 residues. The germline V gene encodes CDR1 SGHNT and CDR2 YENEEA. V was pared by 5 bases and J by 10 bases, with 20 bases between. Written as DNA, the CDR3 is TGTGCCAGCAGCCCTGAACTGCCGGTCCGAGGAGCTTTCTTT. Its protein product is CASSPELPVRGAFF.

The CDR3 spells CASSLDRAGTQYF. The CDR3 nucleotides read TGCGCCAGCAGCTTAGACAGGGCTGGGACCCAGTACTTC. The genes are TRBV5-1 and TRBJ2-5, with 7 bases lining up with TRBD1. Germline V gene lookup returns CDR1 SGHRS and CDR2 YFSETQ. This CDR3 comprises 13 residues. Trimming took 2 bases from V and 7 from J; bases not matched to a gene: 5.

The J gene is TRBJ2-1, the V gene TRBV29-1, with 13 positions matching TRBD2. The V segment lost 7 bases and the J segment 8 bases; nucleotides outside the gene matches: 8. The CDR3 loop spans 14 amino acids. CDR1 and CDR2 (germline): SQVTM, ANQGSEA. In DNA form, the CDR3 reads TGCAGCGCCGTACTAGCGGGGGGGTCGTATGAGCAGTTCTTC. Translated, it gives CSAVLAGGSYEQFF.

This clone was found once. The chain combines TRBV6-5 with TRBJ2-7; 11 bases line up with TRBD1. The V gene end was trimmed by 0 bases and the J gene end by 4 bases; junction bases not matched to a gene: 5. The germline gives CDR1 MNHEY, CDR2 SVGAGI. The CDR3 spans 16 residues. The CDR3 spells CASSYSGQGEGYEQYF. In DNA form, the CDR3 reads TGTGCCAGCAGTTACTCGGGACAGGGGGAGGGGTACGAGCAGTACTTC.

The chain joins TRBV10-2 to TRBJ1-1, with D perhaps TRBD1 (6 bases). Germline CDR1 and CDR2: WSHSY and SAAADI. V lost 4 bases to trimming and J lost 1 base, with 10 bases between them. The CDR3 runs to 14 residues. As DNA, the CDR3 is TGCGCCAGCAGTGCCCAACAGGGGAACACTGAAGCTTTCTTT. This encodes CASSAQQGNTEAFF.

The rearrangement joins TRBV15 to TRBJ2-7; D gene uncertain. CDR1 LNHNV and CDR2 YYDKDF come from the germline V gene (reference sequence). This CDR3 has 16 residues. V gave up 0 bases and J gave up 4 bases, with 16 bases separating them. The CDR3 DNA follows: TGTGCCACCAGCAGAGATCTTAGGAGTCGGTTGTACGAGCAGTACTTC. Amino acid sequence: CATSRDLRSRLYEQYF.

The chain carries TRBV6-5 and TRBJ2-7; D gene uncertain. Germline-derived CDR1 and CDR2 are MNHEY and SVGAGI. This CDR3 comprises 11 residues. The V end was cut by 1 base, the J end by 6 bases, with 4 bases between. The CDR3 DNA reads TGTGCCAGCAGTTACTTGGCCGAGCAGTACTTC. Translation gives CASSYLAEQYF.

Written as DNA, the CDR3 is TGCGCCAGCAGCCTGGGACAGCCGAACACTGAAGCTTTCTTT. The encoded protein is CASSLGQPNTEAFF. The rearrangement links TRBV5-1 to TRBJ1-1; 7 bases map to TRBD1. Germline lookup yields CDR1 SGHRS and CDR2 YFSETQ. V lost 4 bases to trimming and J lost 1 base; unmatched junction nucleotides: 4. This CDR3 comprises 14 residues.

The chain links TRBV27 to TRBJ2-7; D is unclear. The CDR3 length is 17 residues. V was shortened by 6 bases and J by 0 bases, with 21 bases between the two germline ends. CDR1 and CDR2 from the germline V gene are MNHEY and SMNVEV (reference sequence). The CDR3, as DNA: TGTGCCAGCAGCCCGAGGAGCGACTCTCCGAGCTCCTACGAGCAGTACTTC. This encodes CASSPRSDSPSSYEQYF.

V and J are TRBV2 and TRBJ1-2; D is perhaps TRBD1 (5 bases). CDR1 and CDR2 from the germline V gene are SNHLY and FYNNEI. This CDR3 contains 13 residues. Deletions cut 0 bases from V and 10 bases from J, with 12 bases between. The CDR3 is CASSEAWTDNYTF. The DNA of the CDR3 is TGTGCCAGCAGTGAAGCGTGGACGGACAACTACACCTTC.

V usage is TRBV4-2 and J usage is TRBJ2-7; maybe TRBD2 (7 bases). CDR3 length: 15 residues. V was cut by 0 bases and J by 3 bases, with 12 bases left in between. CDR1 is LGHNA and CDR2 is YNFKEQ in the germline V gene. CDR3 in DNA: TGTGCCAGCAGCCAAGAGCGGGGGCTATACTACGAGCAGTACTTC. Protein: CASSQERGLYYEQYF.

The chain carries TRBV27 and TRBJ2-1; TRBD2 matches at 8 bases. The V gene end was trimmed by 4 bases and the J gene end by 8 bases; junction bases not matched to a gene: 10. Per the germline V gene, CDR1 is MNHEY and CDR2 is SMNVEV (reference sequence). The length of the CDR3 is 15 residues. Written as DNA, the CDR3 is TGTGCCAGCAGTTCCTCAGCGGGAGATCTCGATGAGCAGTTCTTC. This codes for CASSSSAGDLDEQFF.